This passage covers 29 T cell receptor beta chains from one sample sequenced in a study of blood T cells in healthy people across ages. PCR was performed a second time for roughly 7 to 12 cycles using a sample-barcoded 5' primer and a J-beta primer mix. In TCRdb, the 5' RACE reads were re-called with MiXCR into one record per CDR3 protein. The data show 700,000 or so distinct CDR3 sequences, less than 45% seen once. Material: blood. Receptors originate from an elderly man in good health.

This sequence joins TRBV9 and TRBJ2-5; D is ambiguous. Germline-derived CDR1 and CDR2 are SGDLS and YYNGEE. This CDR3 spans 15 amino acids. Trimming cost V 1 base and J 1 base, with 11 bases left between them. CDR3 sequence: CASSVKGGGQETQYF. The CDR3 DNA is TGTGCCAGCAGCGTAAAGGGCGGTGGCCAAGAGACCCAGTACTTC.

This clonotype was observed a few times. This chain links TRBV27 with TRBJ2-5, with 11 bases matching TRBD1. The better agreement between TRBJ2-7 and the DNA end casts doubt on the J call. Germline values: CDR1 MNHEY, CDR2 SMNVEV (reference sequence). This CDR3 is 18 amino acids long. The CDR3 loop reads CASRRIFITGQGGDEQYF. Here the CDR3 DNA reads TGTGCCAGCAGGCGTATTTTTATCACGGGACAGGGGGGAGACGAGCAGTACTTC.

V usage is TRBV5-1 and J usage is TRBJ1-1; no reliable D call. The germline V gene has CDR1 SGHRS and CDR2 YFSETQ. This CDR3 spans 14 amino acids. V dropped 4 bases and J dropped 5 bases, with 15 bases sitting between them. CDR3 nucleotides: TGCGCCAGCAGCCCGGCGACCGGGTGGACTGAAGCTTTCTTT. Its translation is CASSPATGWTEAFF.

This chain connects TRBV12-3 or TRBV12-4 to TRBJ2-3; weak D call: TRBD2 (6 bases). Trimming took off 6 bases at V and 4 bases at J, with 11 bases between the two ends. The CDR3 has 13 amino acids. The CDR3 here is CASSPWGADTQYF. The CDR3 bases are TGTGCCAGCAGCCCGTGGGGGGCAGATACGCAGTATTTT.

This clonotype showed up many times. The genes are TRBV10-3 and TRBJ2-5; TRBD2 aligns across 8 bases. This CDR3 has 15 amino acids. Trimming at V came to 6 bases and at J to 7 bases, leaving 13 bases not matched to a gene. Germline V lookup: CDR1 ENHRY, CDR2 SYGVKD. The CDR3 here is CAISAVGGAVGTQYF. CDR3 sequence (DNA): TGTGCCATCAGCGCAGTCGGGGGGGCCGTTGGGACCCAGTACTTC.

V usage is TRBV20-1 and J usage is TRBJ2-3; 8 nucleotides align to TRBD1. Germline V gene data show CDR1 as DFQATT and CDR2 as SNEGSKA (reference sequence). The V and J ends lost 1 base and 5 bases, in that order; junction bases with no gene match: 8. There are 15 residues in the CDR3. CDR3 coding DNA: TGCAGTGCTAGAGGGCCAGGGGGCCCGAGAGATACGCAGTATTTT. Translated, it gives CSARGPGGPRDTQYF.

This clonotype was detected a few times. V is TRBV21-1 and J is TRBJ2-7; the D call TRBD1 from the table was never checked on the DNA. TRBV21-1 is classified as a pseudogene. This CDR3 region has 16 residues. The CDR3 DNA reads as TGTGCCAGCAGCGTACGGGACAGTCTAAGCTCCTACGAGCAGTACTTC. This codes for CASSVRDSLSSYEQYF.

Written as DNA, the CDR3 is TGCGCCAGCAATACAATCACCTGCAATCAGCCCCAGCATTTT. It codes for CASNTITCNQPQHF. The chain has TRBV10-1 and TRBJ1-5, with D unresolved. Germline-derived CDR1 and CDR2 are WNHNN and SYGVQD (reference sequence). V was cut by 7 bases and J by 2 bases, with 12 bases left in between. This CDR3 has 14 amino acids.

Only a few counts were recorded for this clonotype. The V call is TRBV4-1, the J call TRBJ2-7; D is ambiguous. This CDR3 spans 14 amino acids. CDR1 and CDR2 from the germline V gene are MGHRA and YSYEKL. V lost 1 base and J lost 2, with 9 bases in between. The CDR3 spells CASSQGSLTYEQYF. The CDR3 bases are TGCGCCAGCAGCCAAGGTTCGCTAACCTACGAGCAGTACTTC.

V usage is TRBV7-2 and J usage is TRBJ2-2, with 8 bases fitting TRBD2. CDR1 and CDR2 (germline): SGHTA, FQGNSA. V was pared by 2 bases and J by 4 bases, with 9 bases of the junction left unmatched. CDR3 size: 17 residues. CDR3 loop: CASSLSPAGAFTGELFF. CDR3 nucleotide sequence: TGTGCCAGCAGCTTATCGCCAGCGGGGGCCTTCACCGGGGAGCTGTTTTTT.

In its sample, this clonotype was seen many times. This chain joins TRBV27 and TRBJ2-3; 7 bases fit TRBD2. The ends lost 10 bases at V and 0 bases at J; junction bases unmatched: 10. The germline CDR1 and CDR2 sequences are MNHEY and SMNVEV (reference sequence). The CDR3 spans 15 residues. CDR3 sequence (DNA): TGTGCCATCAGGGCAAGCGGGGTTAGCACAGATACGCAGTATTTT. This translates into CAIRASGVSTDTQYF.

Remarks on this clonotype: The junction does not match germline at one end; this may be a read error. J is TRBJ2-2 and V is TRBV20-1, with 7 bases aligning to TRBD2. This CDR3 spans 18 amino acids. Germline CDR1 DFQATT, CDR2 SNEGSKA (reference sequence). CDR3 sequence: CSARDSETSPTNAGELFF. The CDR3 coding sequence is TGCAGTGCTAGAGATTCGGAGACTAGCCCAACGAACGCCGGGGAGCTGTTTTTT.

This clonotype was counted between two and nine times. The chain links TRBV20-1 to TRBJ2-5, with 11 bases fitting TRBD2. The germline gives CDR1 DFQATT, CDR2 SNEGSKA (reference sequence). V gave up 6 bases and J gave up 5 bases; unmatched junction bases: 5. CDR3 length: 13 residues. The CDR3 DNA sequence: TGCAGTGCCCCGGGACTAGCGGCGGAGACCCAGTACTTC. Translation: CSAPGLAAETQYF.

The gene calls are TRBV7-9 and TRBJ2-1, with TRBD2 matching over 8 bases. From germline, CDR1 is SEHNR and CDR2 FQNEAQ (reference sequence). J was trimmed by 5 bases and V by 2 bases; bases with no gene match: 5. The CDR3 has 15 residues. The CDR3 coding sequence is TGTGCCAGCAGCTTAAGGGGACTAGGAAACAATGAGCAGTTCTTC. It specifies CASSLRGLGNNEQFF.

This chain uses TRBV7-2 with TRBJ2-5, with D tentatively TRBD2 (6 bases). This CDR3 region has 14 residues. Germline V gene lookup returns CDR1 SGHTA and CDR2 FQGNSA. V was clipped by 5 bases and J by 5 bases, with 15 bases between them. CDR3 DNA: TGTGCCAGCAGCCGTACTCGCGGGGCGGAGACCCAGTACTTC. Residues: CASSRTRGAETQYF.

The chain carries TRBV7-2 and TRBJ1-1; D remains unclear. Germline V gene lookup returns CDR1 SGHTA and CDR2 FQGNSA. The CDR3 totals 13 residues. Trimming removed 6 bases at V and 3 bases at J, with 11 bases between. The CDR3 sequence: CASRAAGDTEAFF. The CDR3 coding sequence is TGTGCCAGCAGGGCAGCTGGGGACACTGAAGCTTTCTTT. Filled out from reference TRBV7-2 and TRBJ1-1, the complete variable domain reads GAGVSQSPSNKVTEKGKDVELRCDPISGHTALYWYRQSLGQGLEFLIYFQGNSAPDKSGLPSDRFSAERTGGSVSTLTIQRTQQEDSAVYLCASRAAGDTEAFFGQGTRLTVV.

The CDR3 nucleotides read TGTGCCAGCAGCATGGTGGGGGATCAGCCCCAGCATTTT. Translating gives CASSMVGDQPQHF. The rearrangement uses TRBV21-1 and TRBJ1-5; TRBD1 is the table's D call, not checked against the DNA. TRBV21-1 is reported as a pseudogene. The CDR3 is made up of 13 amino acids.

The chain carries TRBV5-5 and TRBJ2-7; TRBD1 might be the D (5 bases). The germline V gene encodes CDR1 SGHKS and CDR2 YYEKEE (reference sequence). Trimming pared 4 bases from V and 1 base from J, leaving 18 bases between. There are 16 residues in the CDR3. The CDR3 region is CASSNIADRLSYEQYF. CDR3 nucleotides: TGTGCCAGCAGCAACATCGCCGACAGATTGTCCTACGAGCAGTACTTC.

In this sample, this clonotype turned up once. The chain is built from TRBV4-1 and TRBJ2-5, with D possibly called TRBD1 or TRBD2 (6 bases each). V lost 0 bases and J lost 5, with 16 bases in between. Germline assignment: CDR1 MGHRA and CDR2 YSYEKL. The CDR3 totals 16 residues. In nucleotides, the CDR3 is TGCGCCAGCAGCCAAGAGGGAGCCGGGGGCCGGGAGACCCAGTACTTC. Translation gives CASSQEGAGGRETQYF.

This clonotype was recorded a few times. CDR3 DNA sequence: TGCGCCAGCAGCTCTAAGGAACGGGTGGCGCAGTATTTT. It translates to CASSSKERVAQYF. The rearrangement uses TRBV5-1 and TRBJ2-3; D ambiguous. Per germline, CDR1 SGHRS and CDR2 YFSETQ. Trimming cost V 3 bases and J 10 bases, with 15 bases left between them. This CDR3 is built from 13 residues.

The chain recombines TRBV28 with TRBJ1-3; the D is unclear. Looked up from germline, CDR1 is MDHEN and CDR2 is SYDVKM. The CDR3 is 13 amino acids. Trimming took off 8 bases at V and 4 bases at J, with 12 bases between the two ends. In DNA form, the CDR3 reads TGTGCCAGCTTTTCCCCCAGGGGAAACACCATATATTTT. Its translation: CASFSPRGNTIYF.

This chain joins TRBV27 and TRBJ2-1; 14 positions match TRBD2. The CDR3 contains 14 residues. V trimming: 8 bases; J trimming: 9 bases; junction bases outside the gene matches: 6. Per the germline V gene, CDR1 is MNHEY and CDR2 is SMNVEV (reference sequence). CDR3 amino acids: CASEGLAGVGEQFF. In DNA, the CDR3 is TGTGCCAGCGAGGGACTAGCGGGAGTAGGTGAGCAGTTCTTC.

This clonotype was observed a few times. This chain links TRBV6-6 with TRBJ2-3, with 7 bases that match TRBD1. V shed 6 bases and J 1 base; nucleotides not matched to a gene: 4. Germline V gene data show CDR1 as MNHNY and CDR2 as SVGAGI (reference sequence). There are 14 residues in the CDR3. The CDR3 loop reads CASRPTGGTDTQYF. The CDR3 coding sequence is TGTGCCAGCAGACCTACAGGGGGCACAGATACGCAGTATTTT.

About this clonotype: A much larger clone differs by one base, so this may be a read error. The genes are TRBV29-1 and TRBJ2-1; weak D call: TRBD1 (5 bases). The CDR3 covers 15 residues. The germline V gene has CDR1 SQVTM and CDR2 ANQGSEA. CDR3 residues: CSVEGQPNTYSEQFF. The CDR3 DNA follows: TGCAGCGTTGAGGGGCAGCCAAATACCTACAGTGAGCAGTTCTTC.

This clonotype came up a few times. The chain employs TRBV6-2 or TRBV6-3 and TRBJ2-4; the D is unclear. CDR1 and CDR2 (germline): MNHEY, SVGEGT. There are 13 residues in the CDR3. Trimming removed 7 bases at V and 7 bases at J, with 14 bases between. The CDR3: CASMALQENIQYF. CDR3 in DNA: TGTGCCAGCATGGCCCTCCAGGAGAACATTCAGTACTTC.

This clonotype has only a few counts. This chain connects TRBV20-1 to TRBJ2-1; 7 bases match TRBD2. The CDR3 length is 13 residues. Germline CDR1 reads DFQATT; CDR2 reads SNEGSKA (reference sequence). With V trimmed by 6 bases and J by 0 bases, 2 bases remained unmatched. The CDR3 spells CSARDYSYNEQFF. CDR3 coding DNA: TGCAGTGCGAGGGACTACTCCTACAATGAGCAGTTCTTC.

The rearrangement uses TRBV7-6 and TRBJ2-1; the D gene could be TRBD1 or TRBD2 (5 bases each). This CDR3 region has 13 residues. Trimming left V 5 bases short and J 4 bases short, with 9 bases between. Germline V gene sequence: CDR1 SGHVS, CDR2 FNYEAQ. CDR3 residues: CASSRDQYNEQFF. The CDR3, as DNA: TGTGCCAGCAGCCGGGACCAATACAATGAGCAGTTCTTC.

V is TRBV4-3 and J is TRBJ2-7; 7 bases line up with TRBD2. Germline CDR1 LGHNA, CDR2 YSLEER. V trimming: 0 bases; J trimming: 4 bases; junction bases outside the gene matches: 21. The CDR3 runs to 20 residues. The CDR3: CASSQEEGPALGGSIYEQYF. Here the CDR3 DNA reads TGCGCCAGCAGCCAAGAAGAGGGGCCGGCATTGGGCGGGAGCATATACGAGCAGTACTTC.

The rearrangement links TRBV12-3 or TRBV12-4 to TRBJ2-5; unclear D gene. The DNA end favors TRBJ2-7, so the J call may be wrong. The length of the CDR3 is 11 residues. CDR3 nucleotides: TGTGCCAGCGCGGTTACCTACGAGCAGTACTTC. Encoded protein: CASAVTYEQYF.